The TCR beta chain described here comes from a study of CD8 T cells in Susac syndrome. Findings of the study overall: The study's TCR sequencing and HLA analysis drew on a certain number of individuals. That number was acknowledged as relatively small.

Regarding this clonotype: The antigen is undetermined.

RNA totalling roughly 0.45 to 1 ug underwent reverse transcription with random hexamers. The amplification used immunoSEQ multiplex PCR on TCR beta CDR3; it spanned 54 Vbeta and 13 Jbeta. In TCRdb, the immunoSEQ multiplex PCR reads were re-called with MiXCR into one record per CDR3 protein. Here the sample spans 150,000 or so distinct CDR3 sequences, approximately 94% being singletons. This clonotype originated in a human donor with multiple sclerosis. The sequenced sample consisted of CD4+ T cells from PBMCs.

CDR3 sequence reads: CASSSPSGRGDTQYF. As DNA, the CDR3 is TGTGCCAGCAGTTCGCCTAGCGGGAGGGGAGATACGCAGTATTTT. This rearrangement joins TRBV27 to TRBJ2-3, with 12 bases identical to TRBD2. This CDR3 has 15 amino acids. The V and J ends lost 4 bases and 5 bases, in that order; junction bases with no gene match: 4. In germline, CDR1 is MNHEY, CDR2 SMNVEV (reference sequence).